The 7 T cell receptor beta chains given below trace back to one sample, sequenced in a study of T-cell reconstitution after alpha-beta-depleted transplantation in children. A TCRbeta library incorporating unique molecular identifiers was prepared. In TCRdb, the PCR reads were re-called with MiXCR into one record per CDR3 protein. The sample shows about 980,000 distinct CDR3 sequences, about 29% of them seen only once. Sequencing used PBMCs, mostly from graft donor cells, obtained 360 days after TCRalphabeta/CD19-depleted stem cell transplant. All receptors derive from a boy under two years old who had a stem cell transplant for SCID, so the T cells may come from the graft donor.

The sample holds a few counts of this clonotype. The chain couples TRBV5-1 to TRBJ2-3; D is uncertain. This CDR3 has 16 amino acids. Germline CDR1 SGHRS, CDR2 YFSETQ. V was trimmed by 2 bases and J by 5 bases, leaving 18 bases between them. The CDR3 spells CASSFGSVEGGDTQYF. For the CDR3, the DNA is TGCGCCAGCAGCTTTGGCTCCGTTGAAGGTGGAGATACGCAGTATTTT.

The CDR3 nucleotides read TGTGCCAGCAGCAAACGGAGGGAGACCCAGTACTTC. This codes for CASSKRRETQYF. The V call is TRBV21-1, the J call TRBJ2-5; TRBD2 was called by the table and not checked on the DNA. TRBV21-1 is deemed a pseudogene. The CDR3 is 12 residues long.

The chain couples TRBV5-5 to TRBJ2-7, with a weak D call TRBD2 (5 bases). The CDR3 has 14 amino acids. The V end lost 1 base, the J end lost 3 bases, and 11 bases lay between the germline ends. CDR1 is SGHKS, CDR2 YYEKEE, per germline (reference sequence). DNA for the CDR3: TGTGCCAGCAGCTTGTTGGGCCGGGACTACGAGCAGTACTTC. It translates to CASSLLGRDYEQYF. The complete variable domain, with remaining parts taken from reference TRBV5-5 and TRBJ2-7, reads DAGVTQSPTHLIKTRGQQVTLRCSPISGHKSVSWYQQVLGQGPQFIFQYYEKEERGRGNFPDRFSARQFPNYSSELNVNALLLGDSALYLCASSLLGRDYEQYFGPGTRLTVT.

This clonotype appeared a few times. The rearrangement links TRBV5-1 to TRBJ2-3, with 7 bases matching TRBD2. The length of the CDR3 is 16 residues. The germline CDR1 and CDR2 sequences are SGHRS and YFSETQ. The V and J ends lost 4 bases and 3 bases, in that order; junction bases with no gene match: 11. The CDR3 spells CASSPTSPVSTDTQYF. CDR3 nucleotides: TGCGCCAGCAGCCCGACTAGCCCCGTCTCGACAGATACGCAGTATTTT.

The CDR3 is CSASRARSAKNIQYF. CDR3 nucleotide sequence: TGCAGTGCTAGCAGGGCTAGGTCAGCCAAAAACATTCAGTACTTC. This rearrangement joins TRBV20-1 to TRBJ2-4; tentative D call: TRBD1 (5 bases). The germline V and J ends were trimmed by 3 bases and 0 bases, with 12 bases remaining between them. Germline V gene data show CDR1 as DFQATT and CDR2 as SNEGSKA (reference sequence). The CDR3 is made up of 15 amino acids.

J is TRBJ2-1 and V is TRBV7-9; D perhaps matches TRBD2 (5 bases). Germline CDR1 SEHNR, CDR2 FQNEAQ (reference sequence). V was shortened by 3 bases and J by 8 bases, with 8 bases between the two germline ends. This CDR3 spans 12 amino acids. CDR3 coding DNA: TGTGCCAGCAGCTTTGGGGAGCATGAGCAGTTCTTC. This translates into CASSFGEHEQFF.

The chain is built from TRBV24-1 and TRBJ1-1; no clear D gene. The germline V gene encodes CDR1 KGHDR and CDR2 SFDVKD. Trimming removed 9 bases from V and 1 base from J, with 23 bases in between. The CDR3 consists of 17 residues. The CDR3 bases are TGTGCCACCGCCCCGGAGGAGTCCCGCATGTGGAACACTGAAGCTTTCTTT. Amino acids: CATAPEESRMWNTEAFF.